This is a list of T cell receptor beta chains from one sample in a study of OX40 agonist ivuxolimab in advanced cancers. The repertoire was sequenced with immunoSEQ multiplex PCR; TCRdb's copy has only in-frame clones and lacks some. The repertoire holds approximately 99,000 clones, with roughly 90% as singletons. The source was CD4+ or CD8+ T cells sorted from blood, collected in a trial of the OX40 agonist ivuxolimab. All receptors derive from an adult with an advanced solid tumor such as melanoma, head and neck, liver or kidney cancer. Both conserved end residues are part of each CDR3. D genes are given only for firm matches. Only some rows state a clone size, as once, few, many or a class for expanded clones.

j_call	v_call	d_call	clone_size	cdr3_nt	cdr3_aa
TRBJ1-3	TRBV7-2	-	-	TGTGCCAGCAGCCCTGACACGGGGACTGGAAACACCATATATTTT	CASSPDTGTGNTIYF
TRBJ2-2	TRBV10-3	TRBD1	-	TGTGCCATCACCCCGGGACAGGGGGTCACCGGGGAGCTGTTTTTT	CAITPGQGVTGELFF
TRBJ1-5	TRBV18	-	-	TGTGCCAGCTCACTGGGAATGGAGCAGCCCCAGCATTTT	CASSLGMEQPQHF
TRBJ1-6	TRBV5-1	-	-	TGCGCCAGCAGCTTGGACGTGGGAAATTCACCCCTCCACTTT	CASSLDVGNSPLHF
TRBJ1-5	TRBV21-1	-	-	TGTGCCAGCAGCGAGGGACTATGCAATCAGCCCCAGCATTTT	CASSEGLCNQPQHF
TRBJ1-3	TRBV27	-	-	TGTGCCAGCAGCCGCCGACGGGGGGCAAACACCATATATTTT	CASSRRRGANTIYF
TRBJ2-1	TRBV18	TRBD1	once	TGTGCCAGCTCACCAGATCAGGGGACAGGGTTCTCCTACAATGAGCAGTTCTTC	CASSPDQGTGFSYNEQFF
TRBJ1-5	TRBV15	-	-	TGTGCCACCAGCAGAGATTATCTGGGGAATCAGCCCCAGCATTTT	CATSRDYLGNQPQHF
TRBJ2-5	TRBV6-5	-	-	TGTGCCAGCAGTTACAGGGCTCAAGAGACCCAGTACTTC	CASSYRAQETQYF
TRBJ2-3	TRBV7-9	-	-	TGTGCCAGCAGCTTGGGGGAGTGGGATACGCAGTATTTT	CASSLGEWDTQYF